The 19 T cell receptor beta chains given below trace back to one sample, sequenced in a study of T cells in Graves' hyperthyroidism and ophthalmopathy. TCR beta CDR3 region amplification was performed from RNA transcripts. TCR CDR3 underwent first-round RT-PCR with the HTBI primer set. In TCRdb, the multiplex PCR reads were re-called with MiXCR into one record per CDR3 protein. Of hundreds of thousands of distinct CDR3 sequences listed, roughly 14% are singletons. The sequenced material came from blood. Receptors were obtained from a man younger than 30 with Graves' ophthalmopathy.

At least ten counts were recorded for this clonotype. CDR3 protein: CASSPRKLADTQYF. The CDR3, as DNA: TGTGCCAGCAGCCCGCGCAAGTTAGCAGATACGCAGTATTTT. V gene TRBV7-2 combines with J gene TRBJ2-3; no firm D call. Trimming stripped 5 bases from V and 4 bases from J, with 13 bases between. Germline V gene sequence: CDR1 SGHTA, CDR2 FQGNSA. This CDR3 has 14 residues.

This clonotype has a count of ten or more. The chain links TRBV2 to TRBJ2-5, with 11 bases matching TRBD2. Germline lookup yields CDR1 SNHLY and CDR2 FYNNEI. This CDR3 has 17 amino acids. The V gene end was trimmed by 1 base and the J gene end by 5 bases; junction bases not matched to a gene: 9. The CDR3 DNA reads TGTGCCAGCAGTGAAGGTAGCGGGGGGGCCCGACAGGAGACCCAGTACTTC. Its translation is CASSEGSGGARQETQYF.

The V gene is TRBV6-5, the J gene TRBJ2-7; D unclear. In germline, CDR1 is MNHEY, CDR2 SVGAGI. V was cut by 6 bases and J by 2 bases, with 14 bases left in between. The CDR3 has 14 residues. This CDR3 reads CASSDSVGPYEQYF. CDR3 DNA sequence: TGTGCCAGCAGCGACTCGGTCGGGCCCTACGAGCAGTACTTC.

This clonotype was seen only a few times. V gene TRBV5-1 combines with J gene TRBJ2-7, with D perhaps matching TRBD1 (6 bases). V lost 7 bases, J lost 3 bases, and 17 bases lay in between. Germline CDR1 SGHRS, CDR2 YFSETQ. The CDR3 spans 14 residues. CDR3 sequence: CASGVGHLGYEQYF. As DNA, the CDR3 is TGCGCCAGCGGAGTGGGACATTTAGGCTACGAGCAGTACTTC.

Ten or more counts support this clonotype. The rearrangement uses TRBV18 and TRBJ2-1, with TRBD1 identical over 7 bases. The germline V gene has CDR1 KGHSH and CDR2 LQKENI. The CDR3 length is 17 residues. The junction had 15 bases not matched to a gene; V was cut back by 1 base and J by 9 bases. In DNA, the CDR3 is TGTGCCAGCTCACCACAAGCCCCAGCTTCGACAGGGAGTGAGCAGTTCTTC. Amino acids: CASSPQAPASTGSEQFF.

V gene TRBV7-9 combines with J gene TRBJ2-7, with TRBD2 identical over 8 bases. V lost 7 bases and J lost 4; bases outside the gene matches: 12. Germline-derived CDR1 and CDR2 are SEHNR and FQNEAQ (reference sequence). CDR3 size: 15 residues. CDR3 in amino acids: CASNSPRGGLYEQYF. CDR3 sequence (DNA): TGTGCCAGCAACAGCCCCCGGGGGGGCTTGTACGAGCAGTACTTC. Variable domain in full (rest from reference TRBV7-9 and TRBJ2-7): DTGVSQNPRHKITKRGQNVTFRCDPISEHNRLYWYRQTLGQGPEFLTYFQNEAQLEKSRLLSDRFSAERPKGSFSTLEIQRTEQGDSAMYLCASNSPRGGLYEQYFGPGTRLTVT.

The table lists this clonotype with many counts. V and J are TRBV7-6 and TRBJ2-3; D is perhaps TRBD1 or TRBD2 (6 bases each). This CDR3 has 15 amino acids. V was shortened by 1 base and J by 5 bases, with 13 bases between the two germline ends. Germline-derived CDR1 and CDR2 are SGHVS and FNYEAQ. In nucleotides, the CDR3 is TGTGCCAGCAGCTTAGAAGGGGGGCCGAGAGATACGCAGTATTTT. Its translation is CASSLEGGPRDTQYF. The entire variable domain, with the rest obtained from reference TRBV7-6 and TRBJ2-3, is as follows: GAGVSQSPRYKVTKRGQDVALRCDPISGHVSLYWYRQALGQGPEFLTYFNYEAQQDKSGLPNDRFSAERPEGSISTLTIQRTEQRDSAMYRCASSLEGGPRDTQYFGPGTRLTVL.

The chain combines TRBV4-1 with TRBJ2-3, with D perhaps TRBD1 or TRBD2 (6 bases each). CDR1 and CDR2 (germline): MGHRA, YSYEKL. With 3 bases removed from V and 4 bases from J, the gap between germline ends came to 17 bases. The CDR3 has 16 residues. CDR3 coding DNA: TGCGCCAGCAGCCAGTTCCCCACCGGGGGCGCAGATACGCAGTATTTT. Translated: CASSQFPTGGADTQYF.

This clonotype appeared a few times. The V gene is TRBV4-1, the J gene TRBJ1-5; TRBD1 aligns across 9 bases. The junction had 5 bases not matched to a gene; V was cut back by 1 base and J by 4 bases. CDR3 size: 16 residues. Looked up from germline, CDR1 is MGHRA and CDR2 is YSYEKL. Here the CDR3 reads CASSQVPGQGNQPQHF. As DNA, the CDR3 is TGCGCCAGCAGCCAAGTACCTGGACAGGGGAATCAGCCCCAGCATTTT.

CDR3 loop: CASSYSPGLPYEQYF. The DNA of the CDR3 is TGTGCCAGCAGTTACTCGCCGGGACTCCCCTACGAGCAGTACTTC. J is TRBJ2-7 and V is TRBV6-6; D is possibly TRBD2 (6 bases). V lost 0 bases and J 2 bases, leaving 11 bases between the germline ends. CDR3 length: 15 residues. Germline CDR1 MNHNY, CDR2 SVGAGI (reference sequence).

There are a few counts of this clonotype. V gene TRBV30 combines with J gene TRBJ1-1; no definite D call. The V gene's germline CDR1 is GTSNPN and CDR2 SVGIG (reference sequence). V was pared by 0 bases and J by 2 bases, with 19 bases between. This CDR3 has 17 residues. The CDR3 DNA reads TGTGCCTGGAGTGTAAGATGGAGGATAGGTCCTAACACTGAAGCTTTCTTT. Amino acids: CAWSVRWRIGPNTEAFF.

V gene TRBV4-1 combines with J gene TRBJ1-2; TRBD1 might be the D (5 bases). V was pared by 0 bases and J by 4 bases, with 9 bases between. This CDR3 has 14 residues. Germline V gene data show CDR1 as MGHRA and CDR2 as YSYEKL. CDR3 sequence: CASSQDRAFYGYTF. The CDR3 DNA is TGCGCCAGCAGCCAAGACAGGGCCTTCTATGGCTACACCTTC.

This clonotype was seen at least ten times. The chain joins TRBV6-5 to TRBJ1-2; 8 nucleotides align to TRBD1. The V and J ends lost 2 bases and 7 bases, in that order; junction bases with no gene match: 15. The CDR3 covers 17 residues. Germline CDR1 MNHEY, CDR2 SVGAGI. Written as DNA, the CDR3 is TGTGCCAGCAGTTACGCCGGAGGACAGGGAATGGTTTTTGGCTACACCTTC. This sequence encodes CASSYAGGQGMVFGYTF.

The chain carries TRBV7-3 and TRBJ2-1; TRBD2 matches 14 bases. V was clipped by 2 bases and J by 7 bases; unmatched bases: 4. Germline CDR1 and CDR2: SGHTA and FQGTGA. CDR3 length: 16 residues. This CDR3 is CASSLRGTSGRNEQFF. The CDR3 DNA reads as TGTGCCAGCAGCTTACGCGGGACTAGCGGGAGAAATGAGCAGTTCTTC.

The table lists this clonotype with many counts. In DNA form, the CDR3 reads TGCAGTGCTACCAGACATCGAGGGTCCACAGATACGCAGTATTTT. This gives the protein CSATRHRGSTDTQYF. The chain couples TRBV20-1 to TRBJ2-3; maybe TRBD2 (5 bases). Trimming removed 4 bases from V and 2 bases from J, with 16 bases in between. Germline V gene data show CDR1 as DFQATT and CDR2 as SNEGSKA (reference sequence). This CDR3 is 15 amino acids long.

This clonotype was seen many times. V gene TRBV5-1 combines with J gene TRBJ1-1, with 8 bases lining up with TRBD1. CDR1 is SGHRS, CDR2 YFSETQ, per germline. This CDR3 has 15 amino acids. The junction had 7 bases not matched to a gene; V was cut back by 5 bases and J by 1 base. CDR3 region: CASRSFQGANTEAFF. DNA of the CDR3: TGCGCCAGCAGATCCTTCCAGGGGGCGAACACTGAAGCTTTCTTT.

About this clonotype: A much larger clone differs by one base, so this may be a read error. The chain employs TRBV7-9 and TRBJ2-5, with no clear D. This CDR3 region has 14 residues. V lost 7 bases and J 0 bases, leaving 12 bases between the germline ends. CDR1 and CDR2 (germline): SEHNR, FQNEAQ (reference sequence). The CDR3 nucleotides read TGTGCCAGCAATCCCCCTGGTGACCAAGAGACCCAGTACTTC. Translation: CASNPPGDQETQYF.

V usage is TRBV6-1 and J usage is TRBJ1-4, with 7 bases fitting TRBD1. Per the germline V gene, CDR1 is MNHNS and CDR2 is SASEGT. This CDR3 is built from 14 residues. The J segment lost 8 bases and the V segment lost 7 bases, leaving 10 bases of the junction unmatched. The CDR3 nucleotides are TGTGCCAGCACTAACGACAGGGCGGTCGAAAAACTGTTTTTT. Its protein product is CASTNDRAVEKLFF.

There are many counts of this clonotype. V is TRBV2 and J is TRBJ2-5, with D tentatively TRBD2 (6 bases). Trimming removed 0 bases at V and 4 bases at J, with 15 bases between. CDR3 length: 16 amino acids. The germline CDR1 and CDR2 sequences are SNHLY and FYNNEI. Here the CDR3 reads CASSEAGGLAAETQYF. The DNA for the CDR3 is TGTGCCAGCAGTGAAGCGGGGGGACTCGCTGCAGAGACCCAGTACTTC. The full variable domain, completed using reference TRBV2 and TRBJ2-5, is EPEVTQTPSHQVTQMGQEVILRCVPISNHLYFYWYRQILGQKVEFLVSFYNNEISEKSEIFDDQFSVERPDGSNFTLKIRSTKLEDSAMYFCASSEAGGLAAETQYFGPGTRLLVL.